Presented here are 20 T cell receptor beta chains from one specimen sequenced in a study of blood T cell repertoires in COVID-19 (dated by TCRdb to 2019 to 2021). Library creation used the immunoSEQ multiplex PCR assay. The source is immuneACCESS, and TCRdb retained only in-frame sequences with V and J called. Part of the clones is not carried over; for the studies checked, unresolved V genes explain less than half of this, and the remainder is unexplained. The sample contains roughly 170,000 clones, approximately 84% of them found a single time. Clones ranked in the top ten supply 5.5% to 7.5% of the sample. Sequences were obtained from peripheral blood. These receptors were taken from a human donor in a cohort sampled during active COVID-19.

This clone is medium-sized in the sample. The V call is TRBV19, the J call TRBJ1-5; TRBD1 is a possible D gene (5 bases). Germline V gene sequence: CDR1 LNHDA, CDR2 SQIVND (reference sequence). This CDR3 comprises 15 residues. Trimming removed 3 bases at V and 3 bases at J, with 12 bases between. The CDR3 here is CASSIGRAYNQPQHF. Written as DNA, the CDR3 is TGTGCCAGTAGTATCGGCAGGGCCTACAATCAGCCCCAGCATTTT. Looking up the rest from reference TRBV19 and TRBJ1-5 gives the full variable domain: DGGITQSPKYLFRKEGQNVTLSCEQNLNHDAMYWYRQDPGQGLRLIYYSQIVNDFQKGDIAEGYSVSREKKESFPLTVTSAQKNPTAFYLCASSIGRAYNQPQHFGDGTRLSIL.

The chain couples TRBV11-2 to TRBJ2-7; 8 bases fit TRBD1. The CDR3 is 14 residues long. The junction had 9 bases not matched to a gene; V was cut back by 5 bases and J by 6 bases. Germline lookup yields CDR1 SGHAT and CDR2 FQNNGV. The DNA of the CDR3 is TGTGCCAGCAGCGACCCGGACAGGGCACGCGAGCAGTACTTC. It encodes CASSDPDRAREQYF.

The chain carries TRBV5-6 and TRBJ1-1, with 8 bases matching TRBD1. Germline CDR1 is SGHDT and CDR2 is YYEEEE. The CDR3 runs 15 residues. With V trimmed by 5 bases and J by 1 base, 7 bases remained unmatched. CDR3 amino acids: CASRPLDRGNTEAFF. The CDR3, as DNA: TGTGCCAGCAGACCCCTTGACAGGGGGAACACTGAAGCTTTCTTT.

This clone has a single count. The chain employs TRBV19 and TRBJ1-3, with D maybe TRBD1 (6 bases). Between the trimmed V and J ends, which lost 5 bases and 0 bases, there was a span of 20 bases. Germline CDR1 is LNHDA and CDR2 is SQIVND (reference sequence). CDR3 length: 18 residues. The CDR3 bases are TGTGCCAGTAGTGTCCCGAGGGGCCAGGGGAGCTCTGGAAACACCATATATTTT. Protein: CASSVPRGQGSSGNTIYF.

CDR3 DNA: TGCAGCGTTCAGGTCGTTCGCAGGGGTAGTGAAAAACTGTTTTTT. It codes for CSVQVVRRGSEKLFF. This rearrangement joins TRBV29-1 to TRBJ1-4; maybe TRBD1 (6 bases). Germline loops: CDR1 SQVTM, CDR2 ANQGSEA. The CDR3 contains 15 residues. Trimming cost V 5 bases and J 7 bases, with 20 bases left between them.

This rearrangement joins TRBV9 to TRBJ2-1; 7 bases map to TRBD1. The germline V gene has CDR1 SGDLS and CDR2 YYNGEE. There are 16 residues in the CDR3. Trimming cost V 4 bases and J 1 base; bases outside gene matches: 8. The DNA of the CDR3 is TGTGCCAGCAGCCTCAACAGGGGTTCGTCCTACAATGAGCAGTTCTTC. Its translation: CASSLNRGSSYNEQFF.

The V and J genes are TRBV3-1 (or the pseudogene TRBV3-2) and TRBJ1-2; possibly TRBD1 for D (6 bases). Per the germline V gene, CDR1 is LGHDT and CDR2 is YNNKEL (reference sequence). Trimming shortened V by 6 bases and J by 5 bases, and 7 bases separated the two germline ends. This CDR3 is built from 11 residues. CDR3 nucleotide sequence: TGTGCCAGCAGTACAGGGTATGGCTACACCTTC. This codes for CASSTGYGYTF.

This clone was picked up one time. This chain connects TRBV5-1 to TRBJ1-2; 9 bases align to TRBD1. The V gene's germline CDR1 is SGHRS and CDR2 YFSETQ. Trimming at V came to 7 bases and at J to 4 bases, leaving 11 bases not matched to a gene. This CDR3 region has 15 residues. In nucleotides, the CDR3 is TGCGCCAGCCGTAAACAGGGGGCGGATGTCTATGGCTACACCTTC. Its protein is CASRKQGADVYGYTF.

The J gene is TRBJ2-3, the V gene TRBV9; no clear D. This CDR3 region has 14 residues. Between the trimmed V and J ends, which lost 2 bases and 2 bases, there was a span of 9 bases. Germline CDR1 and CDR2: SGDLS and YYNGEE. The CDR3 sequence is CASSVGENTDTQYF. The CDR3 nucleotides are TGTGCCAGCAGCGTTGGAGAAAACACAGATACGCAGTATTTT.

The V call is TRBV19, the J call TRBJ1-1, with 7 bases matching TRBD1. The germline CDR1 and CDR2 sequences are LNHDA and SQIVND (reference sequence). Trimming removed 6 bases from V and 1 base from J; junction bases left unmatched: 5. This CDR3 has 14 amino acids. The CDR3 DNA is TGTGCCAGTAGGCCGACAGGGTCGAACACTGAAGCTTTCTTT. It translates to CASRPTGSNTEAFF.

This clone occurred a few times. The chain combines TRBV2 with TRBJ1-1; D unclear. The CDR3 runs to 13 residues. Germline-derived CDR1 and CDR2 are SNHLY and FYNNEI. The ends were cut back, 5 bases at V and 3 bases at J, with 10 bases in the middle. CDR3 DNA sequence: TGTGCCAGCAGTCCACTACGGGACACTGAAGCTTTCTTT. This translates into CASSPLRDTEAFF.

The chain combines TRBV19 with TRBJ2-3; 12 positions match TRBD1. This CDR3 contains 14 residues. Trimming cost V 6 bases and J 4 bases; bases outside gene matches: 2. CDR1 LNHDA and CDR2 SQIVND come from the germline V gene (reference sequence). DNA of the CDR3: TGTGCCAGTAGCGGGACAGGGGGCCCAGATACGCAGTATTTT. Its protein product is CASSGTGGPDTQYF.

This chain connects TRBV2 to TRBJ2-2, with D unclear. Deletions cut 6 bases from V and 8 bases from J, with 7 bases between. This CDR3 comprises 11 residues. CDR1 SNHLY and CDR2 FYNNEI come from the germline V gene. This CDR3 is CASRRPGELFF. In nucleotides, the CDR3 is TGTGCCAGCAGGCGTCCGGGGGAGCTGTTTTTT.

V is TRBV10-3 and J is TRBJ1-4, with D possibly TRBD1 on 6 matching bases. CDR1 and CDR2 from the germline V gene are ENHRY and SYGVKD. V lost 0 bases, J lost 3 bases, and 8 bases lay in between. The CDR3 extends over 15 amino acids. CDR3 sequence reads: CAISESTGPNEKLFF. The CDR3 nucleotides are TGTGCCATCAGTGAGTCGACAGGACCTAATGAAAAACTGTTTTTT.

The CDR3 is CASSLDGLAGGKETQYF. CDR3 coding DNA: TGCGCCAGCAGCTTGGACGGACTAGCGGGGGGGAAAGAGACCCAGTACTTC. The J gene is TRBJ2-5, the V gene TRBV5-1, with 15 bases lining up with TRBD2. Germline V gene data show CDR1 as SGHRS and CDR2 as YFSETQ. V lost 0 bases and J lost 3; bases outside the gene matches: 3. This CDR3 spans 17 amino acids.

The genes are TRBV30 and TRBJ2-2; TRBD1 matches at 7 bases. CDR3 length: 12 amino acids. Germline CDR1 is GTSNPN and CDR2 is SVGIG (reference sequence). Trimming removed 5 bases from V and 3 bases from J; junction bases left unmatched: 0. CDR3 in amino acids: CAWDRDTGELFF. CDR3 nucleotides: TGTGCCTGGGACAGGGACACCGGGGAGCTGTTTTTT.

The chain couples TRBV7-9 to TRBJ1-5; 8 nucleotides agree with TRBD1. Germline CDR1 and CDR2: SEHNR and FQNEAQ (reference sequence). J gave up 5 bases and V 2 bases, and 8 bases lay outside the gene matches. The CDR3 contains 16 residues. This CDR3 is CASSLYGRGPDQPQHF. CDR3 DNA sequence: TGTGCCAGCAGCTTATATGGCAGGGGGCCCGATCAGCCCCAGCATTTT.

The J gene is TRBJ2-4, the V gene TRBV4-2; D uncertain. This CDR3 has 14 residues. V lost 1 base, J lost 0 bases, and 4 bases lay in between. Germline V gene data show CDR1 as LGHNA and CDR2 as YNFKEQ. In DNA, the CDR3 is TGTGCCAGCAGCCAAGTATTAGCCAAAAACATTCAGTACTTC. It encodes CASSQVLAKNIQYF.

This sequence joins TRBV7-9 and TRBJ2-7, with TRBD2 as a possible D gene (6 bases). Germline-derived CDR1 and CDR2 are SEHNR and FQNEAQ (reference sequence). This CDR3 region has 14 residues. Trimming took off 5 bases at V and 2 bases at J, with 13 bases between the two ends. The DNA of the CDR3 is TGTGCCAGCAGCGCGGGACCGCCGACCTACGAGCAGTACTTC. Translated: CASSAGPPTYEQYF.

The V gene is TRBV5-1, the J gene TRBJ2-5; no reliable D call. Germline CDR1 and CDR2: SGHRS and YFSETQ. Trimming pared 6 bases from V and 0 bases from J, leaving 9 bases between. The CDR3 has 13 residues. The CDR3 DNA follows: TGCGCCAGCACCCCCGAGGACCAAGAGACCCAGTACTTC. This codes for CASTPEDQETQYF.